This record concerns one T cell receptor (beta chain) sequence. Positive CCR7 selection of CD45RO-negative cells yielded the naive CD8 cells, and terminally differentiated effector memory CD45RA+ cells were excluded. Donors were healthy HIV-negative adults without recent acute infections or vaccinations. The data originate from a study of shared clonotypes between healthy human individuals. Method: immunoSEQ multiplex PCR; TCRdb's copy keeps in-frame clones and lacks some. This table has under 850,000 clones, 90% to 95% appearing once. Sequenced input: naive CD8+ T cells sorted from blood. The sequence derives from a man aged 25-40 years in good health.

CDR3 amino acids: CASSSPGQRYEQYF. In DNA form, the CDR3 reads TGTGCCAGCAGCTCCCCGGGACAGAGATACGAGCAGTACTTC. The chain uses TRBV5-5 and TRBJ2-7, with 7 nucleotides matching TRBD1. Trimming at V came to 3 bases and at J to 4 bases, leaving 7 bases not matched to a gene. Per germline, CDR1 SGHKS and CDR2 YYEKEE (reference sequence). The CDR3 sequence is 14 residues long.